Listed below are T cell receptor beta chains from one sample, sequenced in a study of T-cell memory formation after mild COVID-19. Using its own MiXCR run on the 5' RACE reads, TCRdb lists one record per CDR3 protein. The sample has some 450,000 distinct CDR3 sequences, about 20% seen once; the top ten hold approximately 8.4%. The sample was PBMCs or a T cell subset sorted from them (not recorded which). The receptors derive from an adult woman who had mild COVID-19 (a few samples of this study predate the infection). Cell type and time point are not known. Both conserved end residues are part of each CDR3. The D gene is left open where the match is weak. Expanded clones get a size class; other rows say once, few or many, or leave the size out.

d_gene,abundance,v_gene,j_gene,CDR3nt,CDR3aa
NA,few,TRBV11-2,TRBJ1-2,TGTGCCAGCAGCTTAGATGGAACGGGCTACACCTTC,CASSLDGTGYTF
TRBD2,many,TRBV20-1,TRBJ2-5,TGCAGTGCTAGACAACTAGCGGGGGTCCAAGAGACCCAGTACTTC,CSARQLAGVQETQYF
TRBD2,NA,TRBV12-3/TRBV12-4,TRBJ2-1,TGTGCCAGCAGTTTCGCTAGCGGGAGAGGTAATGAGCAGTTCTTC,CASSFASGRGNEQFF
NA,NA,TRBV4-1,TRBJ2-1,TGCGCCAGCGGGGTAGTAGGGGTCAATGAGCAGTTCTTC,CASGVVGVNEQFF
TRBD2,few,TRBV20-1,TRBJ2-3,TGCAGTGCTAGGGGCCGGACACCAAAAAGCCAGCGGGAGAGAAATACGCAGTATTTT,CSARGRTPKSQRERNTQYF
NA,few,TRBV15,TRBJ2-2,TGTGCCACCAGTGCGGGCGGAAACACCGGGGAGCTGTTTTTT,CATSAGGNTGELFF
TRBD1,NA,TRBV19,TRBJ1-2,TGTGCCAGCCGTAGGCCCGGGACAGTCTATGGCTACACCTTC,CASRRPGTVYGYTF
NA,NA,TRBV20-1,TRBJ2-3,TGCAGTGCTAGACCAGGGGGGACAGATACGCAGTATTTT,CSARPGGTDTQYF
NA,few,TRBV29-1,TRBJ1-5,TGCAGCGTTCAAGAAAATGAAAATCAGCCCCAGCATTTT,CSVQENENQPQHF
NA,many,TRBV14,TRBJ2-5,TGTGCCAGCAGCTACACTCTTCACGAGACCCAGTACTTC,CASSYTLHETQYF
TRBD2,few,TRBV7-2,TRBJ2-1,TGTGCCAGCAGCTCAGAGCTAGCGGGAAACAATGAGCAGTTCTTC,CASSSELAGNNEQFF
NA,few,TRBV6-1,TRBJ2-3,TGTGCCAGCAGCCAAGACGGGACTAGCACAGATACGCAGTATTTT,CASSQDGTSTDTQYF
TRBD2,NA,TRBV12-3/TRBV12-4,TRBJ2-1,TGTGCCAGCAGTTATCCTAGCGGGGGGTCCTCATACAATGAGCAGTTCTTC,CASSYPSGGSSYNEQFF
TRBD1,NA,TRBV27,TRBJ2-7,TGTGCCAGCAGTTTTCAGGGGGTCGGACAAAAATCCTACGAGCAGTACTTC,CASSFQGVGQKSYEQYF
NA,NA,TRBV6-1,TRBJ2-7,TGTGCCAGCAGTGGGACAGCGGCAGGGGGGTACGAGCAGTACTTC,CASSGTAAGGYEQYF
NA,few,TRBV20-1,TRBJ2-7,TGCAGTGCTCGGGACTCCTACGAGCAGTACTTC,CSARDSYEQYF
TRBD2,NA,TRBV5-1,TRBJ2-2,TGCGCCAGCAGCGTTCGACTAGCTGAGGCCGGGGAGCTGTTTTTT,CASSVRLAEAGELFF
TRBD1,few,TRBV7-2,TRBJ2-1,TGTGCCAGCAGCCTTAAACAGGGGCGGAATGAGCAGTTCTTC,CASSLKQGRNEQFF
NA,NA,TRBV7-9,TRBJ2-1,TGTGCCAGCAGCTTCCGACGAGACAGGAGCTCCTACAATGAGCAGTTCTTC,CASSFRRDRSSYNEQFF
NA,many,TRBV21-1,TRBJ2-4,TGTGCCAGCAGCAAAGGGTACCAGGGCCGAGCGGAAAACATTCAGTACTTC,CASSKGYQGRAENIQYF
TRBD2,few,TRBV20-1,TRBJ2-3,TGCAGTGCTAGAGATTCGCGACTAGCGGGACGCACAGATACGCAGTATTTT,CSARDSRLAGRTDTQYF
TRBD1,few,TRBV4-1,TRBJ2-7,TGCGCCAGCAGCCAAGAATTGGGACAGGGAACCCCAGGGCAGTACTTC,CASSQELGQGTPGQYF
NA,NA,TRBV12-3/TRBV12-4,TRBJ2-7,TGTGCCAGCAGTTTAGGGGGGGTACTTTCCTACGAGCAGTACTTC,CASSLGGVLSYEQYF
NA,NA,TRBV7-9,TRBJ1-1,TGTGCCAGCAGCACCCCCGGGGGGACTGAAGCTTTCTTT,CASSTPGGTEAFF
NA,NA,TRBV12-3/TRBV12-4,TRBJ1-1,TGTGCCAGCAGTTATCGGGGGGCGTCTGAAGCTTTCTTT,CASSYRGASEAFF
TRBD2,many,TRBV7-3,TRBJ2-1,TGTGCCAGCAGCTTAGCGGGAGGCCTCGATGAGCAGTTCTTC,CASSLAGGLDEQFF
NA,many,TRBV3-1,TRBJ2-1,TGTGCCAGCAGCCAAGATTTGGCCTCAGTACTCTCCTACAATGAGCAGTTCTTC,CASSQDLASVLSYNEQFF
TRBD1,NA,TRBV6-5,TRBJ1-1,TGTGCCAGCAGGCTGGGACAGGGAAAGATCATGAACACTGAAGCTTTCTTT,CASRLGQGKIMNTEAFF
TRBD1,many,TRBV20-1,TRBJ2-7,TGCAGTGCTAGATCCCCCGGGACAGGGACAACTTCCTACGAGCAGTACTTC,CSARSPGTGTTSYEQYF
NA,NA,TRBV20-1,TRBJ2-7,TGCAGTGCTAGTAGTATCGACGCGAGCTCCTACGAGCAGTACTTC,CSASSIDASSYEQYF
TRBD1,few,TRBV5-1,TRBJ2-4,TGCGCCAGCAACTTGGGACAGGGGATAGCCAAAAACATTCAGTACTTC,CASNLGQGIAKNIQYF
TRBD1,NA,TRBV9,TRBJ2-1,TGTGCCAGCAGCGTAGATGACAGGGGTGCTGAGCAGTTCTTC,CASSVDDRGAEQFF
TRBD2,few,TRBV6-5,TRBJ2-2,TGTGCCAGCAGTTACTCGCCTAGCGGGACCACCGGGGAGCTGTTTTTT,CASSYSPSGTTGELFF
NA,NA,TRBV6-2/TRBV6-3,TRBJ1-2,TGTGCCAGCAGACCCGAGGGACCGTTTAACTATGGCTACACCTTC,CASRPEGPFNYGYTF
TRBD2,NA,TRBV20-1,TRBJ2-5,TGCAGTGCTATGGGGTCTCCTGGCGGGAGGCCCCCATACCAAGAGACCCAGTACTTC,CSAMGSPGGRPPYQETQYF
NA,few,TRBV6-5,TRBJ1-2,TGTGCTGCTACCTCGGGGGGCAATGGCTACACCTTC,CAATSGGNGYTF
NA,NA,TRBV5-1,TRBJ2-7,TGCGCCAGCAGCTTGGGCAGGGGGGGCTACGAGCAGTACTTC,CASSLGRGGYEQYF
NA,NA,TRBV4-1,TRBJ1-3,TGCGCCAGCAGCCCCCATATGGGGGGCAGAAACACCATATATTTT,CASSPHMGGRNTIYF
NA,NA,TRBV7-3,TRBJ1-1,TGTGCCAGCAGCTTAAGTGGGATCACTGAAGCTTTCTTT,CASSLSGITEAFF
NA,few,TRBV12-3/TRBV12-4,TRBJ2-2,TGTGCCAGCAGTTTCTCAGGGATCACCGGGGAGCTGTTTTTT,CASSFSGITGELFF
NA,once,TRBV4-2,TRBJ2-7,TGTGCCAGCAGCCTATTTGGGCCCGAGCAGTACTTC,CASSLFGPEQYF
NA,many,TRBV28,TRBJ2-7,TGTGCCAGCAGCGAAACAGGGAGATACGAGCAGTACTTC,CASSETGRYEQYF